What follows are 11 T cell receptor beta chains derived from one specimen sequenced in a study of long-term antiretroviral therapy in people with HIV. At survey level, the immunoSEQ assay was run in its v3.0 version. TCRdb's table, derived via immunoSEQ multiplex PCR, lists solely in-frame clones and lacks some. Among over 15,000 clones, under 80% were seen once, and the ten largest hold 15%. Here the sequenced sample was unsorted PBMCs, taken approximately 2.2 years before starting antiretroviral therapy. The receptors were gathered from a man aged 30 to 45 with HIV.

The genes are TRBV2 and TRBJ1-5, with D perhaps matching TRBD1 (5 bases). The CDR3 extends over 13 amino acids. CDR1 and CDR2 from the germline V gene are SNHLY and FYNNEI. V was clipped by 7 bases and J by 10 bases, with 17 bases between them. The CDR3 DNA reads as TGTGCCAGCACCAACTCCCCGGGGCAACCCCAGCATTTT. Its translation: CASTNSPGQPQHF.

V is TRBV9 and J is TRBJ2-7; the D is unclear. V lost 3 bases, J lost 7 bases, and 8 bases lay in between. The germline V gene has CDR1 SGDLS and CDR2 YYNGEE. The CDR3 sequence is 11 residues long. CDR3: CASSGGEEQYF. The CDR3 nucleotides read TGTGCCAGCAGCGGTGGGGAAGAGCAGTACTTC.

The chain joins TRBV6-5 to TRBJ2-1; TRBD1 matches 7 bases. The CDR3 is made up of 12 amino acids. Per the germline V gene, CDR1 is MNHEY and CDR2 is SVGAGI. V lost 6 bases, J lost 10 bases, and 6 bases stayed unmatched. The CDR3 loop reads CASSYRGGEQFF. In DNA, the CDR3 is TGTGCCAGCAGCTACAGGGGCGGCGAGCAGTTCTTC.

The CDR3 spells CASSPFTERETQYF. In DNA, the CDR3 is TGCGCCAGCAGCCCTTTCACCGAGCGGGAGACCCAGTACTTC. The chain carries TRBV5-1 and TRBJ2-5; the D gene is possibly TRBD2 (5 bases). V gave up 4 bases and J gave up 5 bases, with 15 bases separating them. The CDR3 consists of 14 residues. Germline-derived CDR1 and CDR2 are SGHRS and YFSETQ.

This clone was seen only a few times. The chain combines TRBV18 with TRBJ1-5, with 7 nucleotides matching TRBD1. Germline CDR1 reads KGHSH; CDR2 reads LQKENI. Germline trimming cut 6 bases from V and 0 bases from J; bases unmatched to any gene: 8. This CDR3 has 16 amino acids. This CDR3 is CASSWDSKNSNQPQHF. In DNA, the CDR3 is TGTGCCAGCTCGTGGGACAGCAAGAATAGCAATCAGCCCCAGCATTTT.

A single count supports this clone. This rearrangement joins TRBV5-8 to TRBJ2-1; D possibly uses TRBD1 or TRBD2 (5 bases each). Germline V lookup: CDR1 SGHTS, CDR2 YDEGEE. The V gene lost 4 bases and the J gene lost 4 bases, with 9 bases spanning the gap. The CDR3 is 13 residues long. CDR3: CASSAGAYNEQFF. The CDR3 DNA follows: TGTGCCAGCAGCGCCGGGGCTTACAATGAGCAGTTCTTC.

V and J are TRBV11-3 and TRBJ1-1; D is perhaps TRBD1 (5 bases). The germline gives CDR1 SGHNT, CDR2 YENEEA. V was cut by 5 bases and J by 5 bases, with 15 bases left in between. This CDR3 has 14 residues. The CDR3: CASSPGAWETEAFF. The CDR3 region has the DNA TGTGCCAGCAGCCCCGGGGCCTGGGAGACTGAAGCTTTCTTT.

V gene TRBV6-4 combines with J gene TRBJ2-7, with D perhaps TRBD2 (6 bases). Trimming left V 6 bases short and J 1 base short, with 10 bases between. This CDR3 contains 13 residues. CDR1 is MRHNA, CDR2 SNTAGT, per germline. The CDR3 region has the DNA TGTGCCAGCAGGGTACGGGGGTCCTACGAGCAGTACTTC. Amino acids: CASRVRGSYEQYF.

The gene calls are TRBV27 and TRBJ2-5; 7 bases align to TRBD2. The CDR3 sequence is 14 residues long. The V gene's germline CDR1 is MNHEY and CDR2 SMNVEV (reference sequence). V gave up 5 bases and J gave up 5 bases; unmatched junction bases: 8. This chain's CDR3 is CASSPTTGGETQYF. CDR3 bases: TGTGCCAGCAGTCCAACAACCGGGGGGGAGACCCAGTACTTC.

The chain uses TRBV2 and TRBJ2-2, with 7 positions matching TRBD2. Germline V CDR1 and CDR2: SNHLY, FYNNEI. V lost 8 bases, J lost 4 bases, and 4 bases stayed unmatched. This CDR3 has 13 amino acids. The CDR3 loop is CASRLASTGELFF. The CDR3 DNA sequence: TGTGCCAGCCGACTAGCTAGCACCGGGGAGCTGTTTTTT.

V is TRBV15 and J is TRBJ1-1; D gene uncertain. V shed 0 bases and J shed 4 bases, with 9 bases lying between them. CDR1 LNHNV and CDR2 YYDKDF come from the germline V gene (reference sequence). The CDR3 extends over 14 amino acids. Here the CDR3 DNA reads TGTGCCACCAGCAGAGACCCCTCGGGCACTGAAGCTTTCTTT. Amino acid sequence: CATSRDPSGTEAFF.